These 26 T cell receptor beta chains came from one sample sequenced in a study of PD-1 blockade in classical Hodgkin lymphoma. Profiled with immunoSEQ multiplex PCR; TCRdb holds only in-frame clones, not every one. Of 15,000 to 20,000 clones listed, around 80% are singletons. As for time point: cycle 4 day 1 (C4D1), after 5 to 7 weeks of nivolumab. All the patients suffered relapse after autologous stem cell transplantation, and brentuximab vedotin exposure differed. The starting material was peripheral blood mononuclear cells (PBMCs), obtained before the fourth cycle of nivolumab. These receptors all stem from a human donor with classical Hodgkin lymphoma.

This clone has only a few counts. The V gene is TRBV7-9, the J gene TRBJ2-3; D may be TRBD1 (6 bases). The V and J ends lost 5 bases and 4 bases respectively, with 10 bases between them. Germline V gene sequence: CDR1 SEHNR, CDR2 FQNEAQ (reference sequence). The CDR3 runs 13 residues. The CDR3 here is CASSPRGPDTQYF. CDR3 DNA: TGTGCCAGCAGCCCCAGGGGACCAGATACGCAGTATTTT.

As for this clone: Its ends do not fully match the called genes, so a read error is possible. This chain links TRBV7-9 with TRBJ2-2; 9 bases align to TRBD2. The CDR3 consists of 16 residues. CDR1 and CDR2 (germline): SEHNR, FQNEAQ (reference sequence). The CDR3 spells CASSQGLAGRTGELFF. CDR3 in DNA: TGCGCCAGCAGCCAAGGCCTAGCGGGAAGAACCGGGGAGCTGTTTTTT.

This sequence joins TRBV6-6 and TRBJ1-5; D remains ambiguous. The germline gives CDR1 MNHNY, CDR2 SVGAGI (reference sequence). V shed 4 bases and J shed 3 bases, with 10 bases lying between them. CDR3 length: 14 amino acids. This CDR3 is CASSLDLANQPQHF. The CDR3 DNA reads as TGTGCCAGCAGTTTGGACTTGGCCAATCAGCCCCAGCATTTT.

The gene calls are TRBV2 and TRBJ2-5, with 11 nucleotides matching TRBD1. This CDR3 spans 14 amino acids. V shed 7 bases and J 4 bases; nucleotides not matched to a gene: 5. The germline CDR1 and CDR2 sequences are SNHLY and FYNNEI. CDR3 residues: CASKGQGAPETQYF. CDR3 nucleotide sequence: TGTGCCAGCAAAGGACAGGGGGCGCCAGAGACCCAGTACTTC. Full variable domain (outside the CDR3, taken from reference TRBV2 and TRBJ2-5): EPEVTQTPSHQVTQMGQEVILRCVPISNHLYFYWYRQILGQKVEFLVSFYNNEISEKSEIFDDQFSVERPDGSNFTLKIRSTKLEDSAMYFCASKGQGAPETQYFGPGTRLLVL.

This sequence joins TRBV7-2 and TRBJ2-3; no definite D call. With 3 bases removed from V and 0 bases from J, the gap between germline ends came to 10 bases. Germline V gene sequence: CDR1 SGHTA, CDR2 FQGNSA. The CDR3 totals 15 residues. The CDR3 loop reads CASSLTRQSTDTQYF. The CDR3 DNA follows: TGTGCCAGCAGCTTGACCAGACAAAGCACAGATACGCAGTATTTT.

The chain couples TRBV7-9 to TRBJ2-1; 7 nucleotides line up with TRBD2. CDR1 and CDR2 (germline): SEHNR, FQNEAQ (reference sequence). The junction had 7 bases not matched to a gene; V was cut back by 3 bases and J by 5 bases. This CDR3 is 15 amino acids long. For the CDR3, the DNA is TGTGCCAGCAGCTTGGTTGCGGGAGAACACAATGAGCAGTTCTTC. It translates to CASSLVAGEHNEQFF.

This clone appeared once. The chain carries TRBV10-3 and TRBJ1-2, with no clear D. This CDR3 has 13 residues. Trimming removed 1 base from V and 8 bases from J, with 11 bases in between. Germline-derived CDR1 and CDR2 are ENHRY and SYGVKD. CDR3 protein: CAISELESGGYTF. In nucleotides, the CDR3 is TGTGCCATCAGTGAGTTAGAAAGTGGAGGCTACACCTTC.

This clone showed up just once. This sequence joins TRBV4-3 and TRBJ2-3; 8 bases match TRBD2. Trimming cost V 0 bases and J 2 bases; bases outside gene matches: 4. The CDR3 runs 16 residues. In germline, CDR1 is LGHNA, CDR2 YSLEER. CDR3 sequence: CASSQELAGPTDTQYF. The CDR3 coding sequence is TGCGCCAGCAGCCAAGAGTTAGCGGGACCCACAGATACGCAGTATTTT.

The rearrangement joins TRBV6-6 to TRBJ2-7, with 7 positions matching TRBD2. Germline V gene sequence: CDR1 MNHNY, CDR2 SVGAGI (reference sequence). This CDR3 is 14 amino acids long. Losses at the gene ends were 0 bases for V and 2 bases for J; bases not matched to a gene: 1. CDR3 nucleotide sequence: TGTGCCAGCAGTTACTCGGGACTACCCTACGAGCAGTACTTC. Protein: CASSYSGLPYEQYF.

V and J are TRBV2 and TRBJ1-1; no clear D. The germline V and J ends were trimmed by 6 bases and 0 bases, with 11 bases remaining between them. In germline, CDR1 is SNHLY, CDR2 FYNNEI. The CDR3 is 14 residues long. CDR3 protein: CASRKTVMNTEAFF. CDR3 bases: TGTGCCAGCAGAAAAACAGTAATGAACACTGAAGCTTTCTTT. The full variable domain, with the rest looked up from reference TRBV2 and TRBJ1-1, is EPEVTQTPSHQVTQMGQEVILRCVPISNHLYFYWYRQILGQKVEFLVSFYNNEISEKSEIFDDQFSVERPDGSNFTLKIRSTKLEDSAMYFCASRKTVMNTEAFFGQGTRLTVV.

This clone has only a few counts. The rearrangement joins TRBV4-1 to TRBJ2-5, with D perhaps matching TRBD1 (6 bases). CDR1 is MGHRA and CDR2 is YSYEKL in the germline V gene. The CDR3 contains 17 residues. V lost 0 bases and J lost 1, with 15 bases in between. The CDR3, as DNA: TGCGCCAGCAGCCAAGACCCCCCGACAGGAGTCCAAGAGACCCAGTACTTC. Translated, it gives CASSQDPPTGVQETQYF.

The chain uses TRBV5-6 and TRBJ2-5; no clear D. The V and J ends lost 1 base and 5 bases respectively, with 12 bases between them. CDR3 length: 14 residues. Germline CDR1 SGHDT, CDR2 YYEEEE. The CDR3 is CASSLISRTETQYF. CDR3 DNA sequence: TGTGCCAGCAGCTTGATAAGCCGAACGGAGACCCAGTACTTC.

The chain links TRBV5-5 to TRBJ1-6; 7 bases agree with TRBD1. The CDR3 covers 15 residues. V was pared by 4 bases and J by 6 bases, with 7 bases of the junction left unmatched. CDR1 SGHKS and CDR2 YYEKEE come from the germline V gene (reference sequence). In DNA, the CDR3 is TGTGCCAGCAGCCCCCTACAGGGGAGTAATTCACCCCTCCACTTT. This gives the protein CASSPLQGSNSPLHF. Combining the CDR3 with reference TRBV5-5 and TRBJ1-6 gives the whole variable domain DAGVTQSPTHLIKTRGQQVTLRCSPISGHKSVSWYQQVLGQGPQFIFQYYEKEERGRGNFPDRFSARQFPNYSSELNVNALLLGDSALYLCASSPLQGSNSPLHFGNGTRLTVT.

The chain has TRBV5-1 and TRBJ1-2, with D perhaps matching TRBD1 (5 bases). CDR3 length: 13 amino acids. Trimming took 3 bases from V and 1 from J, leaving 7 bases between them. CDR1 is SGHRS, CDR2 YFSETQ, per germline. The CDR3 here is CASSWGSNYGYTF. The CDR3 coding sequence is TGCGCCAGCAGCTGGGGGAGTAACTATGGCTACACCTTC.

CDR3 coding DNA: TGTGCCAGCAGCCCCAGGGGGGTTTTGGTTACTTATGGCTACACCTTC. Amino acid sequence: CASSPRGVLVTYGYTF. The chain combines TRBV5-8 with TRBJ1-2; 7 bases agree with TRBD1. V shed 4 bases, J shed 5 bases, and the junction held 14 bases outside the gene matches. Per germline, CDR1 SGHTS and CDR2 YDEGEE. CDR3 size: 16 residues.

The chain uses TRBV6-6 and TRBJ1-6; the D is unclear. The CDR3 loop spans 15 amino acids. V dropped 7 bases and J dropped 0 bases, with 10 bases sitting between them. Germline V gives CDR1 MNHNY, CDR2 SVGAGI (reference sequence). CDR3 in amino acids: CASTLTSSYNSPLHF. For the CDR3, the DNA is TGTGCCAGCACGTTAACGAGCTCCTATAATTCACCCCTCCACTTT.

The V and J genes are TRBV19 and TRBJ1-2; no firm D call. Germline assignment: CDR1 LNHDA and CDR2 SQIVND (reference sequence). The CDR3 loop spans 12 amino acids. V was clipped by 5 bases and J by 7 bases, with 11 bases between them. CDR3 sequence reads: CASSFVSGGYTF. CDR3 in DNA: TGTGCCAGTAGTTTCGTCTCAGGTGGCTACACCTTC.

The DNA of the CDR3 is TGTGCCAGCTCACCGGGCATTGGGGCTTTCTTT. Translating gives CASSPGIGAFF. The genes are TRBV18 and TRBJ1-1, with no clear D. V was shortened by 3 bases and J by 11 bases, with 10 bases between the two germline ends. This CDR3 contains 11 residues. In germline, CDR1 is KGHSH, CDR2 LQKENI. Supplemented by reference TRBV18 and TRBJ1-1, the full variable domain reads NAGVMQNPRHLVRRRGQEARLRCSPMKGHSHVYWYRQLPEEGLKFMVYLQKENIIDESGMPKERFSAEFPKEGPSILRIQQVVRGDSAAYFCASSPGIGAFFGQGTRLTVV.

V gene TRBV19 combines with J gene TRBJ1-3; D is unclear. The CDR3 has 13 amino acids. The V end was cut by 4 bases, the J end by 0 bases, with 4 bases between. Germline loops: CDR1 LNHDA, CDR2 SQIVND (reference sequence). The CDR3 sequence: CASSSLSGNTIYF. The CDR3 coding sequence is TGTGCCAGTAGTAGCCTCTCTGGAAACACCATATATTTT.

This rearrangement joins TRBV5-6 to TRBJ2-7; D might be TRBD2 (6 bases). This CDR3 region has 13 residues. Germline loops: CDR1 SGHDT, CDR2 YYEEEE. With 6 bases removed from V and 3 bases from J, the gap between germline ends came to 13 bases. The CDR3 DNA follows: TGTGCCAGCAATCGAGCGGGTCTCTACGAGCAGTACTTC. It yields the protein CASNRAGLYEQYF. Together with reference TRBV5-6 and TRBJ2-7, the CDR3 gives the full variable domain: DAGVTQSPTHLIKTRGQQVTLRCSPKSGHDTVSWYQQALGQGPQFIFQYYEEEERQRGNFPDRFSGHQFPNYSSELNVNALLLGDSALYLCASNRAGLYEQYFGPGTRLTVT.

Here the CDR3 reads CASSGFGDQPQHF. The CDR3 DNA follows: TGTGCCAGTAGCGGCTTCGGCGATCAGCCCCAGCATTTT. The chain has TRBV19 and TRBJ1-5, with D uncertain. The CDR3 is made up of 13 amino acids. Trimming cost V 6 bases and J 5 bases, with 11 bases left between them. CDR1 and CDR2 (germline): LNHDA, SQIVND (reference sequence).

The chain recombines TRBV5-6 with TRBJ2-5, with TRBD1 as a possible D gene (7 bases). V lost 4 bases and J 5 bases, leaving 15 bases between the germline ends. Germline values: CDR1 SGHDT, CDR2 YYEEEE. The CDR3 has 14 amino acids. In nucleotides, the CDR3 is TGTGCCAGCAGCCCACAGGGGAGGTGGGAGACCCAGTACTTC. As protein: CASSPQGRWETQYF.

This clone has only one observation. The rearrangement joins TRBV19 to TRBJ1-5, with D unclear. This CDR3 is built from 12 residues. Trimming pared 1 base from V and 11 bases from J, leaving 9 bases between. The germline gives CDR1 LNHDA, CDR2 SQIVND (reference sequence). This CDR3 is CASSIVARTQHF. Here the CDR3 DNA reads TGTGCCAGTAGTATAGTGGCTAGAACCCAGCATTTT. The full variable domain, completed using reference TRBV19 and TRBJ1-5, is DGGITQSPKYLFRKEGQNVTLSCEQNLNHDAMYWYRQDPGQGLRLIYYSQIVNDFQKGDIAEGYSVSREKKESFPLTVTSAQKNPTAFYLCASSIVARTQHFGDGTRLSIL.

The chain is built from TRBV19 and TRBJ1-6; no firm D call. Per the germline V gene, CDR1 is LNHDA and CDR2 is SQIVND (reference sequence). Deletions cut 8 bases from V and 8 bases from J, with 16 bases between. CDR3 length: 14 residues. The DNA for the CDR3 is TGTGCCAGTGGGGTTCTTGGGTGGGATTCACCCCTCCACTTT. It is translated as CASGVLGWDSPLHF.

This clone is categorized as medium-sized. This chain joins TRBV13 and TRBJ2-7; possibly TRBD1 for D (6 bases). Germline V gene data show CDR1 as PRHDT and CDR2 as FYEKMQ (reference sequence). This CDR3 is 14 amino acids long. V was clipped by 5 bases and J by 0 bases, with 11 bases between them. DNA of the CDR3: TGTGCCAGCAGCGTAACAGGGACCTCCTACGAGCAGTACTTC. Its translation: CASSVTGTSYEQYF.

The chain recombines TRBV18 with TRBJ1-1, with D possibly TRBD1 on 5 matching bases. The V and J ends lost 2 bases and 0 bases respectively, with 10 bases between them. CDR1 is KGHSH and CDR2 is LQKENI in the germline V gene. This CDR3 has 15 amino acids. CDR3 residues: CASSPLGEMNTEAFF. CDR3 coding DNA: TGTGCCAGCTCACCATTGGGGGAAATGAACACTGAAGCTTTCTTT. The whole variable domain, filled in from reference TRBV18 and TRBJ1-1, reads NAGVMQNPRHLVRRRGQEARLRCSPMKGHSHVYWYRQLPEEGLKFMVYLQKENIIDESGMPKERFSAEFPKEGPSILRIQQVVRGDSAAYFCASSPLGEMNTEAFFGQGTRLTVV.